This T cell receptor beta chain was recorded in a study of T cell responses to AZD1222 COVID-19 vaccine. Between the trimmed V and J ends, which lost 3 bases and 10 bases, there was a span of 13 bases. This CDR3 spans 14 amino acids. The germline gives CDR1 LNHDA, CDR2 SQIVND (reference sequence). With respect to this clone: Its antigen is undetermined.

Study-level findings and limits: Donors in the cohort were predominantly white British and more often female, and clonal diversity was possibly underestimated.

Profiling relied on immunoSEQ multiplex PCR, and the TCRdb table lists in-frame clones only, not all of them. This repertoire shows about 130,000 clones, 90% found once; its top ten account for about 4%. The rearrangement uses TRBV19 and TRBJ1-6, with no clear D. The source of this sequence is an adult in good health. Sequencing was performed on peripheral blood, taken on day 0 of MenACWY control vaccination. The CDR3 loop reads CASSILTGRSPLHF. CDR3 in DNA: TGTGCCAGTAGTATTTTAACCGGCCGATCACCCCTCCACTTT.